This T cell receptor (beta chain) was found in a study of cytomegalovirus exposure and HLA in healthy donors. Whole-study context: Out of roughly 170 million T cells, an earlier analysis found 117 million unique TCR beta sequences in total.

The primer mix had 60 Vbeta and 13 Jbeta primers. Using immunoSEQ multiplex PCR, the repertoire was profiled, and TCRdb retains in-frame clones only, with some absent. Reported are 100,000 or so clones; the ten largest clones contain 0.5% to 0.7%. On this clone itself: Antigen unknown.

The CDR3 has 15 amino acids. J was trimmed by 7 bases and V by 3 bases; bases with no gene match: 7. Looked up from germline, CDR1 is ENHRY and CDR2 is SYGVKD. Study observations and caveats: Likely technical artifact: a cluster of highly shared sequence variants. It was confirmed in vitro that a few of the CMV-associated chains were specific for CMV antigens. Earlier analysis yielded a pattern in which most TCR beta V segments were productive about 87% or about 30% of the time.

The origin of this receptor is a man aged 45-65 years in good health and CMV-seronegative. The chain recombines TRBV10-3 with TRBJ1-2; TRBD1 aligns across 11 bases. Sequences were obtained from PBMCs. CDR3 nucleotides: TGTGCCATCAGTGACTGGGACAGGGGGGGCTCTGGCTACACCTTC. This encodes CAISDWDRGGSGYTF.